This T cell receptor beta chain was documented in a study of blood T cell repertoires in COVID-19. For the study at large: The samples span acute and convalescent COVID-19 from the United States, Italy and Spain.

V shed 1 base and J shed 0 bases, with 10 bases lying between them. Germline CDR1 is SGHRS and CDR2 is YFSETQ. The CDR3 length is 15 residues. Generated by immunoSEQ multiplex PCR, the TCRdb table keeps only in-frame clones and is missing some. The data show approximately 140,000 clones, 86% seen once. This TCR was recovered from a man aged 70 or older with acute or convalescent COVID-19. This chain connects TRBV5-1 to TRBJ1-1, with a possible D match to TRBD1 (5 bases). The sample comprised peripheral blood. CDR3 bases: TGCGCCAGCAGCTTGCTGGACACTTTGAACACTGAAGCTTTCTTT. Amino acids: CASSLLDTLNTEAFF.